The 18 T cell receptor beta chains reported below all come from one sample, sequenced in a study of Ad26.COV2.S vaccination and SARS-CoV-2 variants (dated by TCRdb to the early 2020s). The library was built by means of the immunoSEQ multiplex PCR assay. TCRdb limited this immuneACCESS table to in-frame rearrangements with V and J called. A share of clones is missing; checked studies link under half to unresolved V genes, and the rest is unexplained. This sample comprises a few hundred thousand clones, 75% to 95% of them detected only once. 9% to 15% of the sample lies in the top ten. The treatment or condition label, as the study defines it: 15 to 20 received Ad26.COV2.S at low or high dose, single or two shots; about 5 received placebo; per-sample allocation not given. Repertoires of vaccine and placebo recipients were sequenced from samples collected on day 63 after the first injection. Source: peripheral blood, taken in a trial of Ad26.COV2.S vaccine versus placebo. These receptors came from a person between 18 and 59 years old who received the Ad26.COV2.S COVID-19 vaccine or a placebo.

This chain links TRBV7-9 with TRBJ2-3; possibly TRBD2 for D (7 bases). The V gene lost 1 base and the J gene lost 1 base, with 12 bases spanning the gap. Germline CDR1 and CDR2: SEHNR and FQNEAQ (reference sequence). This CDR3 has 16 amino acids. The CDR3 DNA is TGTGCCAGCAGCTTAGGGGGGGGCCCCCGCACAGATACGCAGTATTTT. This codes for CASSLGGGPRTDTQYF.

The table lists this clone with a count of one. V gene TRBV4-3 combines with J gene TRBJ2-1; 8 positions match TRBD2. V lost 4 bases and J lost 9; bases outside the gene matches: 5. This CDR3 has 13 amino acids. Germline assignment: CDR1 LGHNA and CDR2 YSLEER. Here the CDR3 reads CASSPVAGREQFF. In DNA form, the CDR3 reads TGCGCCAGCAGCCCCGTAGCGGGACGTGAGCAGTTCTTC.

The chain is built from TRBV5-1 and TRBJ1-2; the match to TRBD1 covers 7 bases. CDR3 length: 13 amino acids. Germline loops: CDR1 SGHRS, CDR2 YFSETQ. Germline trimming cut 0 bases from V and 8 bases from J; bases unmatched to any gene: 4. The CDR3 here is CASSLVTDRGYTF. CDR3 in DNA: TGCGCCAGCAGCTTGGTAACGGACAGGGGCTACACCTTC.

On this clone itself: One junction end disagrees with the germline gene, perhaps due to a read error. J is TRBJ2-5 and V is TRBV7-7; D may be TRBD2 (5 bases). There are 15 residues in the CDR3. The germline V gene encodes CDR1 SSHAT and CDR2 FNYEAQ (reference sequence). The CDR3 loop is CASSLFDYRTETQYF. The CDR3, as DNA: TGTGCTAGCAGCTTATTCGACTACCGGACGGAGACCCAGTACTTC.

This chain uses TRBV30 with TRBJ2-7; 10 bases map to TRBD2. From germline, CDR1 is GTSNPN and CDR2 SVGIG (reference sequence). The CDR3 loop spans 16 amino acids. The V segment lost 1 base and the J segment 4 bases; nucleotides outside the gene matches: 10. Here the CDR3 reads CAWSGSSGRALYEQYF. The DNA for the CDR3 is TGTGCCTGGAGTGGTTCCAGCGGGAGGGCTCTTTACGAGCAGTACTTC.

This chain connects TRBV7-3 to TRBJ2-1, with D uncertain. The V gene lost 4 bases and the J gene lost 0 bases, with 10 bases spanning the gap. The CDR3 sequence is 15 residues long. CDR1 is SGHTA and CDR2 is FQGTGA in the germline V gene. Written as DNA, the CDR3 is TGTGCCAGCAGCTACGGCGTCAGCTCCTACAATGAGCAGTTCTTC. Its translation is CASSYGVSSYNEQFF.

V and J are TRBV5-1 and TRBJ2-7, with D perhaps matching TRBD1 (5 bases). CDR1 is SGHRS, CDR2 YFSETQ, per germline. CDR3 length: 16 residues. Trimming shortened V by 0 bases and J by 2 bases, and 15 bases separated the two germline ends. DNA of the CDR3: TGCGCCAGCAGCTTGGGGTCAGGGTGGTTTCCCTACGAGCAGTACTTC. It encodes CASSLGSGWFPYEQYF. Full variable domain (rest looked up from reference TRBV5-1 and TRBJ2-7): KAGVTQTPRYLIKTRGQQVTLSCSPISGHRSVSWYQQTPGQGLQFLFEYFSETQRNKGNFPGRFSGRQFSNSRSEMNVSTLELGDSALYLCASSLGSGWFPYEQYFGPGTRLTVT.

As to this clone: Additional DNA sequences in this sample encode the identical CDR3. The CDR3 DNA reads TGTGCCAGCAGAGGGGGATACAATGAGCAGTTCTTC. Translation: CASRGGYNEQFF. The chain employs TRBV6-5 and TRBJ2-1; D might be TRBD1 (6 bases). Germline assignment: CDR1 MNHEY and CDR2 SVGAGI. The CDR3 contains 12 residues. V lost 6 bases and J lost 4, with 7 bases in between.

V and J are TRBV11-1 and TRBJ2-7; D uncertain. This CDR3 is 13 amino acids long. V lost 1 base and J lost 1, with 5 bases in between. The germline V gene encodes CDR1 SGHAT and CDR2 FQDESV (reference sequence). Here the CDR3 reads CASSLGGSYEQYF. The CDR3 region has the DNA TGTGCCAGCAGCTTAGGGGGTTCCTACGAGCAGTACTTC.

A remark on this clone: Within the sample, other DNA sequences also encode this same CDR3. CDR3 sequence reads: CASSYGGNQPQHF. Here the CDR3 DNA reads TGTGCCAGCAGTTACGGGGGTAATCAGCCCCAGCATTTT. This chain joins TRBV6-2 or TRBV6-3 and TRBJ1-5, with TRBD1 as a possible D gene (5 bases). Trimming left V 2 bases short and J 4 bases short, with 6 bases between. The CDR3 loop spans 13 amino acids. Germline CDR1 and CDR2: MNHEY and SVGEGT.

This clone came up a few times. The gene calls are TRBV6-2 or TRBV6-3 and TRBJ2-1, with TRBD1 matching over 10 bases. The CDR3 has 18 residues. The V segment lost 0 bases and the J segment 5 bases; nucleotides outside the gene matches: 10. Germline V gene lookup returns CDR1 MNHEY and CDR2 SVGEGT. The DNA of the CDR3 is TGTGCCAGCAGTTACTCGATCGGCAAGGGACAGGGGAACAATGAGCAGTTCTTC. Protein sequence: CASSYSIGKGQGNNEQFF.

This rearrangement joins TRBV6-2 or TRBV6-3 to TRBJ2-6; D is uncertain. This CDR3 is built from 14 residues. V dropped 5 bases and J dropped 3 bases, with 8 bases sitting between them. CDR1 and CDR2 from the germline V gene are MNHEY and SVGEGT. CDR3 nucleotides: TGTGCCAGCAGTACGGAGATTGGGGCCAACGTCCTGACTTTC. It yields the protein CASSTEIGANVLTF.

This chain links TRBV19 with TRBJ2-5; a weak D match, TRBD1 (5 bases). In germline, CDR1 is LNHDA, CDR2 SQIVND (reference sequence). This CDR3 comprises 14 residues. The CDR3 reads CGSSQGQVQETQYF. CDR3 in DNA: TGTGGATCGAGTCAGGGCCAGGTCCAAGAGACCCAGTACTTC.

CDR3 region: CASSPGGGADTQYF. Here the CDR3 DNA reads TGTGCCAGCAGTCCAGGGGGCGGGGCAGATACGCAGTATTTT. The V call is TRBV7-2, the J call TRBJ2-3; TRBD1 aligns across 8 bases. With 6 bases clipped from V and 4 bases from J, the junction kept 6 bases outside the gene matches. This CDR3 has 14 residues. Germline lookup yields CDR1 SGHTA and CDR2 FQGNSA.

The chain couples TRBV6-5 to TRBJ2-7; 8 bases match TRBD1. The germline gives CDR1 MNHEY, CDR2 SVGAGI. This CDR3 has 14 amino acids. Germline trimming cut 0 bases from V and 6 bases from J; bases unmatched to any gene: 4. The chain's CDR3 is CASSYSTGDFEQYF. The DNA for the CDR3 is TGTGCCAGCAGTTACTCGACAGGGGACTTCGAGCAGTACTTC.

This rearrangement joins TRBV5-6 to TRBJ1-5, with 7 bases fitting TRBD1. V shed 4 bases and J 4 bases; nucleotides not matched to a gene: 5. Germline CDR1 is SGHDT and CDR2 is YYEEEE. CDR3 length: 14 residues. This chain's CDR3 is CASSAGGFNQPQHF. The CDR3 nucleotides are TGTGCCAGCAGCGCAGGGGGTTTTAATCAGCCCCAGCATTTT.

The chain carries TRBV29-1 and TRBJ1-2, with TRBD1 as a possible D gene (5 bases). There are 11 residues in the CDR3. Deletions cut 4 bases from V and 3 bases from J, with 6 bases between. Germline lookup yields CDR1 SQVTM and CDR2 ANQGSEA. The DNA of the CDR3 is TGCAGCGTTGCGACAGACTATGGCTACACCTTC. Protein sequence: CSVATDYGYTF.

The gene calls are TRBV5-4 and TRBJ2-7; 11 bases align to TRBD2. Germline V gene data show CDR1 as SGHNT and CDR2 as YYREEE (reference sequence). V lost 0 bases to trimming and J lost 7 bases; unmatched junction nucleotides: 3. This CDR3 is 14 amino acids long. The CDR3 region has the DNA TGTGCCAGCAGCTTGGTAGCGGGAGGGTATGAGCAGTACTTC. Its translation: CASSLVAGGYEQYF.